One and the same sample provided the 3 T cell receptor beta chains below, sequenced in a study of T-cell reconstitution after alpha-beta-depleted transplantation in children. Unique molecular identifiers were incorporated when the TCRbeta library was constructed. TCRdb redid the calling of the PCR reads with MiXCR, one entry per CDR3 protein. The sample consists of 700,000 to 850,000 distinct CDR3 sequences, roughly 15% of them appearing once. Material: PBMCs, mostly from graft donor cells, obtained 360 days after TCRalphabeta/CD19-depleted stem cell transplant. All receptors come from a male patient under 18 who had a stem cell transplant for acute lymphoblastic leukemia, so the T cells may come from the graft donor.

This clonotype showed up just a few times. V gene TRBV5-1 combines with J gene TRBJ2-1; a weak D match, TRBD2 (5 bases). Germline V CDR1 and CDR2: SGHRS, YFSETQ. The CDR3 length is 13 residues. V shed 4 bases and J shed 4 bases, with 9 bases lying between them. The CDR3 sequence: CASSALVYNEQFF. CDR3 nucleotides: TGCGCCAGCAGCGCACTAGTATACAATGAGCAGTTCTTC. Complete variable domain (other parts from reference TRBV5-1 and TRBJ2-1): KAGVTQTPRYLIKTRGQQVTLSCSPISGHRSVSWYQQTPGQGLQFLFEYFSETQRNKGNFPGRFSGRQFSNSRSEMNVSTLELGDSALYLCASSALVYNEQFFGPGTRLTVL.

The chain combines TRBV5-1 with TRBJ2-4, with 7 bases aligning to TRBD1. J lost 3 bases, V lost 0 bases, and 9 bases had no gene match. In germline, CDR1 is SGHRS, CDR2 YFSETQ. The CDR3 sequence is 17 residues long. The CDR3: CASSLAYRGLDKNIQYF. The DNA of the CDR3 is TGCGCCAGCAGCTTGGCCTATAGGGGGCTCGACAAAAACATTCAGTACTTC.

This clonotype was found a few times. CDR3 bases: TGTGCCACAAGCGCTTGGGGGGGGAGGACCACAGAGCAGTACTTC. It specifies CATSAWGGRTTEQYF. This sequence joins TRBV27 and TRBJ2-7; 7 bases fit TRBD2. Germline V gene data show CDR1 as MNHEY and CDR2 as SMNVEV (reference sequence). V lost 10 bases to trimming and J lost 7 bases; unmatched junction nucleotides: 19. This CDR3 has 15 residues.